This TCR beta chain was profiled in a study of shared clonotypes between healthy human individuals (dated by TCRdb to 2020 to 2021). For context, the study as a whole: The cohort comprised a couple of women and three men aged 18 to 49 years. For each donor, CD4 naive and CD4 memory were each run on three plates, CD8 naive on two plates, and CD8 memory on one plate. Blood TCR repertoires of about 5 healthy adults were deeply sequenced to estimate repertoire size and the extent of clonotype sharing between individuals. Different laboratories and diverse techniques were used to prepare libraries and sequence TCR repertoires, to increase sequencing depth and limit assay-specific biases. Leukapheresis yielded between about 0.85 and 10 billion PBMCs per donor.

Including cysteine and phenylalanine, the CDR3 has 15 amino acids. Here the CDR3 DNA is all that survives: 45 bases in frame from base 1. The germline V gene provides CDR1 SGDLS and CDR2 YYNGEE. V and J lose 4 bases and 2 bases, and a span of 13 bases separates them. A remark on this clone: Its recognized antigen is unknown. The sample holds no much larger clone one base away, and base qualities are not on file.

For the CD8 naive samples, CD45RO-negative cells were positively selected for CCR7, yielding a CD45RA+CCR7+ population from which TemRA cells were excluded. The donors were healthy, HIV-negative adults with no recently reported acute infections or vaccinations. Only Caucasian adults living in Nashville, Tennessee, USA were represented among the donors. Blood was obtained by leukapheresis, after which PBMCs were separated by Ficoll-Histopaque density gradient centrifugation and cryopreserved in liquid nitrogen vapor phase. Purity and quantity of every magnetically sorted T cell population were checked by analytical flow cytometry. Genomic DNA was isolated from each sorted fraction and quantified by UV absorbance on a Nanodrop 2000c. General study outcomes and caveats: Compared with non-shared clonotypes, the clonotypes found in all four sorted-subset donors had higher generation probabilities. Because the study included only a small number of donors, the genetic and exposure-history diversity represented was limited. Pairwise subsampling indicated that sequencing depth was expected to affect the degree of clonotype sharing among donors. When a handful of donors were compared, the shared fraction of clonotypes was about 5% for naive CD4, roughly 3.4% for naive CD8, 2% to 2.5% for memory CD4, and 0.35% to 0.4% for memory CD8. Naive subsets generally had larger estimated clonotype richness than memory subsets did. Even with the large sequencing depth, rarefaction of the sorted-subset datasets indicated that sequencing was incomplete. Only blood was sampled, and tissue TCR repertoires likely differ from those in blood.

Using the deep immunoSEQ assay, TCR CDR3 regions were amplified from genomic DNA by multiplex PCR. Extracted genomic DNA from each cell subset was spread evenly across all wells of several immunoSEQ 96-well plates, with each plate serving as a replicate. For sorted subsets, 150 to 200 ng genomic DNA, equal to 30,000 to 35,000 T cell genomes, was loaded into each replicate PCR. Purified libraries were measured with a Qubit 3.0 fluorometer, size-checked on a Bioanalyzer 2100, and measured again with the KAPA Library Quantification kit. Each immunoSEQ 96-well plate was sequenced on its own single-read 150-cycle Illumina NextSeq 550 flow cell. The authors' pipeline ran thus. The immunoSEQ output contained only junctional sequences without quality scores, so filtering could not match that applied to full-length reads. To assign V/J genes and CDR3, sequences were annotated using PyIR, a Python wrapper for IgBLAST v1.9, with IMGT germline references. Reads were filtered out if the reads had weak V/J assignments (E-value above 1e-6), no CDR3, stop codons, out-of-frame junctions, or ambiguous translated residues. V3J clonotypes were defined by identical inferred V gene, J gene, and CDR3 amino acid sequence. Percentage overlap between repertoires was calculated by dividing the number of shared unique clonotypes by the size of the smaller repertoire. Richness of each repertoire was evaluated using RTK rarefaction, the Chao1 estimator, and Recon v2.1 estimates of unobserved clonotypes. OLGA was used to compute generation probabilities for all TCRbeta clonotypes that the gDNA method yielded from several donors. Here the immuneACCESS table is served through TCRdb, limited to in-frame sequences with V and J called. Missing clones are a known gap in these copies; in checked studies unresolved V genes cover under half, and the rest lacks a known reason. V, J and clone size reflect that table, while D and trimming were determined from the DNA. The sample table shows 560,000 or so clones, and roughly 96% are seen once. The top ten hold roughly 0.12% of the sample.

Sequencing was done on a sample of naive CD8+ T cells sorted from blood. This sample's cell subset or site label indicates: CD45RA+CCR7+. The V and J genes are TRBV9 and TRBJ1-3; the D gene remains uncertain. This TCR came from a woman aged 25-40 years in good health. This receptor has the CDR3 CASSPIARTGNTIYF. The DNA sequence reads TGTGCCAGCAGCCCCATTGCCAGGACTGGAAACACCATATATTTT.